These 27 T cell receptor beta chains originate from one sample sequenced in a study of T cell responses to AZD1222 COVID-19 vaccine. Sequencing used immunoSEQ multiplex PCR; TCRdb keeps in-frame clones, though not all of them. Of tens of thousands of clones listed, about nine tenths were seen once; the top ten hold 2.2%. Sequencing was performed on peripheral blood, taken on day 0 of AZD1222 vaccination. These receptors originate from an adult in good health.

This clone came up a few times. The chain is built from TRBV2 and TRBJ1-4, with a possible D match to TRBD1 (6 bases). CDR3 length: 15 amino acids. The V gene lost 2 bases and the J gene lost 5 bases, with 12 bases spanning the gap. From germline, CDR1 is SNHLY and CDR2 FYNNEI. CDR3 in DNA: TGTGCCAGCAGTGAATCTCAGGGGCGGAATGAAAAACTGTTTTTT. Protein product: CASSESQGRNEKLFF.

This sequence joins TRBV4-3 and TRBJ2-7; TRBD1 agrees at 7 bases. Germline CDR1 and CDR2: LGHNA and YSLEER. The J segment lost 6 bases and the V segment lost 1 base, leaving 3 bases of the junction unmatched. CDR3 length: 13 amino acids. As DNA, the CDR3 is TGCGCCAGCAGCCAAGTTCCAGGGGGCGAGCAGTACTTC. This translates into CASSQVPGGEQYF.

Here the CDR3 DNA reads TGTGCCAGCAGCGAATACCGACAGAAGAATTCACCCCTCCACTTT. The encoded protein is CASSEYRQKNSPLHF. The chain joins TRBV11-2 to TRBJ1-6; possibly TRBD1 for D (5 bases). Germline CDR1 and CDR2: SGHAT and FQNNGV. This CDR3 spans 15 amino acids. Trimming shortened V by 5 bases and J by 7 bases, and 15 bases separated the two germline ends.

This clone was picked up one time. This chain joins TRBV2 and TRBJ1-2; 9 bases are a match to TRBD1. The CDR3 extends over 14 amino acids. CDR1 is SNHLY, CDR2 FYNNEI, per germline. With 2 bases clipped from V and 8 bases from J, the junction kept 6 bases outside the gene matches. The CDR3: CASSESGQGNGYTF. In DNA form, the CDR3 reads TGTGCCAGCAGTGAATCGGGACAGGGAAACGGCTACACCTTC.

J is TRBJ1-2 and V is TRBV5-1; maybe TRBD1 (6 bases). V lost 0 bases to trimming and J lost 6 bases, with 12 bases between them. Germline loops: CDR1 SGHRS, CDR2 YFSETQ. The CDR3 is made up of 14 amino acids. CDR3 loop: CASSLVAGAHGYTF. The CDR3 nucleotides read TGCGCCAGCAGCTTGGTCGCGGGGGCACATGGCTACACCTTC. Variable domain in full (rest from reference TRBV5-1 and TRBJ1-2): KAGVTQTPRYLIKTRGQQVTLSCSPISGHRSVSWYQQTPGQGLQFLFEYFSETQRNKGNFPGRFSGRQFSNSRSEMNVSTLELGDSALYLCASSLVAGAHGYTFGSGTRLTVV.

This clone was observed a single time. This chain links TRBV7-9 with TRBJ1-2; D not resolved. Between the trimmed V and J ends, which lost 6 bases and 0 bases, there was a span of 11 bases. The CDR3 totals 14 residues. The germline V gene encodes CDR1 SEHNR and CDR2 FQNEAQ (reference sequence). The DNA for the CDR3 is TGTGCCAGCAGGCCCGGGGAAGCTAACTATGGCTACACCTTC. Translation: CASRPGEANYGYTF. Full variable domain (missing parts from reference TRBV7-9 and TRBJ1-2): DTGVSQNPRHKITKRGQNVTFRCDPISEHNRLYWYRQTLGQGPEFLTYFQNEAQLEKSRLLSDRFSAERPKGSFSTLEIQRTEQGDSAMYLCASRPGEANYGYTFGSGTRLTVV.

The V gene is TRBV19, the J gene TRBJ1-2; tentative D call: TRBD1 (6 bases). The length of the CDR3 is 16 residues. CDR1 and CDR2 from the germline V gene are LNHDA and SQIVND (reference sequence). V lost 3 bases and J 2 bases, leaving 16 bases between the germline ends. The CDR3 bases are TGTGCCAGTAGTATTTTTGGGGTCCAGGGGAACTATGGCTACACCTTC. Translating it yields CASSIFGVQGNYGYTF.

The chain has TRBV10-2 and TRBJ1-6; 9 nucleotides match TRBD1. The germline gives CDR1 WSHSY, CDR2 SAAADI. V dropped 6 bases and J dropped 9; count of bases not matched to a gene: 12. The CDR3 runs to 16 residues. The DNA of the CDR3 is TGCGCCAGCAGGCCGCCGGGACAGGGAAGGGCTTCACCCCTCCACTTT. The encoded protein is CASRPPGQGRASPLHF.

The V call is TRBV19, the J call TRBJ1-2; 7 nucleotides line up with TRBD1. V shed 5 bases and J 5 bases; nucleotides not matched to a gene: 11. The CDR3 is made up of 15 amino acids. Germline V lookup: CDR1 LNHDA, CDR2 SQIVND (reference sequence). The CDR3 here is CASSVSGTEAYGYTF. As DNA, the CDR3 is TGTGCCAGTAGTGTCTCCGGGACAGAAGCGTATGGCTACACCTTC.

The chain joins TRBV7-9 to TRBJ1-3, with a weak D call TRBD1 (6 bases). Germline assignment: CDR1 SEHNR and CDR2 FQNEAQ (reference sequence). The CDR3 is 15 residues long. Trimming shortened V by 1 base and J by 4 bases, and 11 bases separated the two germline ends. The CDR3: CASSLESGAGNTIYF. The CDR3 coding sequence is TGTGCCAGCAGCTTAGAATCAGGGGCAGGAAACACCATATATTTT.

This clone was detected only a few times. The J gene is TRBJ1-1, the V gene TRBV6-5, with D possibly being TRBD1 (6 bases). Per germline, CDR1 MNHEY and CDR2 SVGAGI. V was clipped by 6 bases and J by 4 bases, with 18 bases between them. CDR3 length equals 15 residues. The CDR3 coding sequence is TGTGCCAGCAGGGCCACAGGGATGGGCGGCACTGAAGCTTTCTTT. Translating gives CASRATGMGGTEAFF.

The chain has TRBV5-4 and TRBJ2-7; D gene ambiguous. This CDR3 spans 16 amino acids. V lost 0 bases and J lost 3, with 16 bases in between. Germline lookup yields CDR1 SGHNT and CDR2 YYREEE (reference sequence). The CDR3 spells CASSLAHVGSGYEQYF. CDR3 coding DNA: TGTGCCAGCAGCTTGGCTCATGTGGGTTCAGGCTACGAGCAGTACTTC.

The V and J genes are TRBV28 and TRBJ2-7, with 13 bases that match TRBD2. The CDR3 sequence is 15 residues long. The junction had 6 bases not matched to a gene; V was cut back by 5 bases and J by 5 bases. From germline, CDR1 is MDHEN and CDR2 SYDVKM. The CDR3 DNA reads TGTGCCAGCAGTAATTGGGGACTAGCGGGAAACGAGCAGTACTTC. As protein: CASSNWGLAGNEQYF.

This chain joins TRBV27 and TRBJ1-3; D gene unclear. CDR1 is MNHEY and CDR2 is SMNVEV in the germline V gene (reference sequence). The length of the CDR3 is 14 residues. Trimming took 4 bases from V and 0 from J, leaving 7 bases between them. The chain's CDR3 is CASSSVYSGNTIYF. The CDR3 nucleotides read TGTGCCAGCAGTTCCGTTTACTCTGGAAACACCATATATTTT.

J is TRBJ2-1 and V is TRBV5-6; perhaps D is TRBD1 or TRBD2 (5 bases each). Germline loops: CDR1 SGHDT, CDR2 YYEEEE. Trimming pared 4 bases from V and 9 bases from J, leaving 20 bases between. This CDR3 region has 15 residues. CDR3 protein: CASSGPGPKVGEQFF. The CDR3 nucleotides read TGTGCCAGCAGCGGTCCGGGGCCAAAAGTGGGTGAGCAGTTCTTC. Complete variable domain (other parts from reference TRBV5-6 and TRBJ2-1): DAGVTQSPTHLIKTRGQQVTLRCSPKSGHDTVSWYQQALGQGPQFIFQYYEEEERQRGNFPDRFSGHQFPNYSSELNVNALLLGDSALYLCASSGPGPKVGEQFFGPGTRLTVL.

The CDR3 DNA reads as TGTGCCAGCTCTACAGGGGGCGCGGACACCGGGGAGCTGTTTTTT. It translates to CASSTGGADTGELFF. The chain couples TRBV18 to TRBJ2-2; TRBD1 agrees at 9 bases. The V gene end was trimmed by 6 bases and the J gene end by 3 bases; junction bases not matched to a gene: 5. Germline CDR1 and CDR2: KGHSH and LQKENI. The CDR3 has 15 residues. Filled out from reference TRBV18 and TRBJ2-2, the complete variable domain reads NAGVMQNPRHLVRRRGQEARLRCSPMKGHSHVYWYRQLPEEGLKFMVYLQKENIIDESGMPKERFSAEFPKEGPSILRIQQVVRGDSAAYFCASSTGGADTGELFFGEGSRLTVL.

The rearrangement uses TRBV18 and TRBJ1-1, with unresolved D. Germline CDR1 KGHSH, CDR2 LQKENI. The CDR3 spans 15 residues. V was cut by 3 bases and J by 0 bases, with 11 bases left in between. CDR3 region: CASSPGQTMNTEAFF. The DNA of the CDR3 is TGTGCCAGCTCACCTGGCCAGACCATGAACACTGAAGCTTTCTTT.

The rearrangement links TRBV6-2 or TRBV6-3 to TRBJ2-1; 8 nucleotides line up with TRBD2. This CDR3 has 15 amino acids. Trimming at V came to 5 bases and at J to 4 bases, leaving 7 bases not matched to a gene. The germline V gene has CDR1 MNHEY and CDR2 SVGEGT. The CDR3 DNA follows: TGTGCCAGCAGTCCACTGGCGGGGGGATACAATGAGCAGTTCTTC. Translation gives CASSPLAGGYNEQFF.

The CDR3 DNA follows: TGTGCCAGCGATAGGACAGGGACCAACTATGGCTACACCTTC. This codes for CASDRTGTNYGYTF. This sequence joins TRBV2 and TRBJ1-2; TRBD1 aligns across 8 bases. The germline gives CDR1 SNHLY, CDR2 FYNNEI. V gave up 8 bases and J gave up 2 bases; unmatched junction bases: 7. The CDR3 loop spans 14 amino acids.

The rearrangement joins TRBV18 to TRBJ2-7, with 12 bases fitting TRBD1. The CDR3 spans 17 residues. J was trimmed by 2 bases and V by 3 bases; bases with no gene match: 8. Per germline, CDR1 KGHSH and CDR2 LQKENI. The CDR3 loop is CASSPLGTGGQAYEQYF. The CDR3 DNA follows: TGTGCCAGCTCACCCCTGGGGACAGGGGGCCAAGCCTACGAGCAGTACTTC.

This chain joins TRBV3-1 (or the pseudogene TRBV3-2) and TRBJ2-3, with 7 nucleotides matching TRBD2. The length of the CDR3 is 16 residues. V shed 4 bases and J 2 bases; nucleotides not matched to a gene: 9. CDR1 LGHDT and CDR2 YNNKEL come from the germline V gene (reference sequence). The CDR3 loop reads CASSPRGGSPTDTQYF. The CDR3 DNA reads TGTGCCAGCAGCCCTCGGGGCGGGAGCCCCACAGATACGCAGTATTTT.

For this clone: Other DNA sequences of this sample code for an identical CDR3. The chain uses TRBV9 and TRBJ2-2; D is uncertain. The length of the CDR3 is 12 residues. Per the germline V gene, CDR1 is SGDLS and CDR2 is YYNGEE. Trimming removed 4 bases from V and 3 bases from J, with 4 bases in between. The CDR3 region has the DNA TGTGCCAGCAGCCTCGACACCGGGGAGCTGTTTTTT. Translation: CASSLDTGELFF.

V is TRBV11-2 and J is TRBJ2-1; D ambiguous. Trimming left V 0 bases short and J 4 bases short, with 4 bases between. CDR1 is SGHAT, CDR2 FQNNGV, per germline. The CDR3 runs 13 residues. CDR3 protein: CASSLEQYNEQFF. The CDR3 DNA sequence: TGTGCCAGCAGCTTAGAACAGTACAATGAGCAGTTCTTC.

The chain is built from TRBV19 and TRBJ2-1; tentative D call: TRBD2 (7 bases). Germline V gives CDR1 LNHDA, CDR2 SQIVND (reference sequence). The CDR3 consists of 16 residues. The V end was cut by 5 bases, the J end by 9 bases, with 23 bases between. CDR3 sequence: CASSGGHYPGGGEQFF. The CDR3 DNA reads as TGTGCCAGTAGTGGGGGACACTACCCTGGCGGGGGTGAGCAGTTCTTC.

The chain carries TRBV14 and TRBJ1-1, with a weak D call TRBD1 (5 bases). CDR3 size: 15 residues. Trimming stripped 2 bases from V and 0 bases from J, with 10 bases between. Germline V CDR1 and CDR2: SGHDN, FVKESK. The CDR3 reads CASSQRDGMNTEAFF. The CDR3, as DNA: TGTGCCAGCAGCCAAAGGGACGGGATGAACACTGAAGCTTTCTTT.

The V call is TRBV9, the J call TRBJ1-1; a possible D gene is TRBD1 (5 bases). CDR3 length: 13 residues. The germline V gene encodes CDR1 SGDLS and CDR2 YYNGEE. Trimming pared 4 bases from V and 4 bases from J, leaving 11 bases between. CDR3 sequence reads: CASSRGRSTEAFF. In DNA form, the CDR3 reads TGTGCCAGCAGCAGGGGTAGGAGCACTGAAGCTTTCTTT.

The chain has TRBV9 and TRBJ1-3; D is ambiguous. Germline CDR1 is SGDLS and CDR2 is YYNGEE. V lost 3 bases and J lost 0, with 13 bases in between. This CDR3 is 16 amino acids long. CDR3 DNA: TGTGCCAGCAGCGAGACCCCCGGACTCTCTGGAAACACCATATATTTT. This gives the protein CASSETPGLSGNTIYF.